This T cell receptor beta chain comes out of a study of monozygotic twins with inflammatory bowel disease. Study-wide findings and caveats: Lower TCRbeta diversity (inverse Simpson) was seen in IBD patients than in healthy co-twins. Different subtypes (of T cells) could not be told apart from one another.

Germline CDR1 reads LGHNA; CDR2 reads YNFKEQ. CDR3 length: 15 amino acids. Template switching introduced UMIs that contain a 6-nucleotide sample barcode. From the 5' RACE reads, TCRdb lists one entry per CDR3 protein and no DNA. The sample table sets out roughly 100,000 distinct CDR3 sequences. Notes on this clonotype: Its target is unknown.

Whole blood that had not undergone T cell sorting provided the isolated total RNA. The chain links TRBV4-2 to TRBJ1-1; TCRdb picks TRBD1, but there is no DNA to check that call. The specimen sequenced was blood. The receptor was derived from a human donor with ulcerative colitis or Crohn's disease, or a healthy co-twin of an affected twin (not recorded which). CDR3 sequence reads: CASSQDSGRGTEAFF.